This T cell receptor (beta chain) was found in a study of blood T cells in healthy people across ages. For the second PCR, which ran for about 7 to 11 cycles, a sample-barcoded 5' primer and a J-beta primer mix were used. Every sample gave at least 2.5 million paired-end reads containing CDR3. TCRdb re-called the 5' RACE reads through MiXCR, storing one row per CDR3 protein. Among about 1.7 million distinct CDR3 sequences listed, over 25% were seen once. With respect to this clonotype: The target antigen is unknown.

All donors came from Russia, were Caucasian and healthy, and spanned ages about 6 to 90. Study-level findings and limits: Long-lived donors had more naive CD4+ cells and higher diversity than aged donors. Age brought a roughly linear fall in TCR beta diversity measured per million T cells.

Sequenced input: blood. The source of this sequence is a woman between 25 and 40 years old in good health.

The CDR3 reads CASSPRLVYNEQFF. As DNA, the CDR3 is TGTGCCAGCAGTCCCAGACTAGTTTACAATGAGCAGTTCTTC. The chain has TRBV12-3 or TRBV12-4 and TRBJ2-1, with D possibly TRBD2 on 6 matching bases. Between the trimmed V and J ends, which lost 5 bases and 4 bases, there was a span of 12 bases. The CDR3 is 14 residues long.